This T cell receptor (beta chain) was identified during a study of T cells in women clearing cervical HPV infection. V lost 3 bases and J lost 0; bases outside the gene matches: 4. This CDR3 has 18 residues. Germline CDR1 and CDR2: SGHVS and FNYEAQ. For this clone: Read sequence stops 3 residues before the CDR3 end, and the germline J gene provides the missing end.

TCR beta CDR3 amplified by multiplex PCR from roughly 1,100 ng genomic DNA. Assay: immunoSEQ multiplex PCR; the TCRdb copy retains only in-frame clones and omits some. This sample contains 30,000 to 35,000 clones. The TCR was taken from a woman aged 18-70 years with a cervical HPV16 infection that either progressed to CIN3+ or cleared (not recorded which). The specimen sequenced was blood buffy coat. The chain combines TRBV7-6 with TRBJ2-5, with 16 bases matching TRBD2. The CDR3 region is CASSFGTSGGGYQETQYF. The sequenced part of the CDR3 DNA is TGTGCCAGCAGCTTTGGGACTAGCGGGGGGGGGTACCAAGAGACC.